This is a list of T cell receptor beta chains from one sample in a study of blood T cell repertoires in COVID-19. Sequencing used immunoSEQ multiplex PCR; TCRdb keeps in-frame clones, though not all of them. The repertoire has 150,000 to 200,000 clones, more than 80% of them found once; the top ten carry about 0.54%. Sequencing was performed on peripheral blood. Every receptor here comes from a man aged 50 or older with acute or convalescent COVID-19. The CDR3 runs from the conserved cysteine through the conserved F or W.

j_call v_call cdr3_aa
TRBJ1-3 TRBV6-2/TRBV6-3 CASSPFRGSGNTIYF
TRBJ2-2 TRBV5-1 CASKTEEELFF
TRBJ2-1 TRBV27 CASSLLSPWLAGVGWEQFF
TRBJ1-6 TRBV27 CASSFRTGRSPLHF
TRBJ2-7 TRBV7-2 CASSFGLNSYEQYF
TRBJ2-2 TRBV7-8 CASSLVLLATGELFF
TRBJ2-1 TRBV9 CASSLTGTSYDNEQFF
TRBJ2-1 TRBV28 CAVEGNYNEQFF
TRBJ1-3 TRBV28 CASLTGYSGNTIYF
TRBJ1-1 TRBV5-1 CASSRKRGMLMNTEAFF
TRBJ2-7 TRBV7-6 CASSLTTSGSYEQYF
TRBJ2-2 TRBV7-8 CASTPGRGLDTGELFF
TRBJ2-6 TRBV7-9 CASSLSGQGASVLTF
TRBJ1-2 TRBV21-1 CASSASYGYTF
TRBJ1-5 TRBV19 CASSRTGTTQPQHF
TRBJ2-1 TRBV3-1/TRBV3-2 CASSQVVAATYNEQFF
TRBJ2-7 TRBV5-6 CASSLGQGVQYF
TRBJ1-5 TRBV2 CASREKGQGVGQPQHF
TRBJ1-1 TRBV19 CAARDRGLRNTEAFF
TRBJ2-1 TRBV7-9 CASSLAGTAYNEQFF
TRBJ2-2 TRBV4-1 CASSPSQGSGGELFF
TRBJ1-2 TRBV3-1/TRBV3-2 CASSLRQVANYGYTF
TRBJ1-1 TRBV28 CASRSTGGKAFF
TRBJ2-3 TRBV7-8 CASSLDGGLDSADTQYF
TRBJ2-1 TRBV29-1 CSVERGSGSYNEQFF
TRBJ2-1 TRBV3-1/TRBV3-2 CASSPSSFEQFF
TRBJ2-2 TRBV19 CASSIGDRGTGELFF
TRBJ2-3 TRBV18 CASSPNTERGTQYF